The sequence of this T cell receptor (beta chain) was determined in a study of T-cell memory formation after mild COVID-19 (dated by TCRdb to 2020 to 2023). A note on the overall study: TCR sequence clusters from the two donors were found to be largely donor specific. In a couple of donors, T-cell clones that expanded and contracted after mild COVID-19 were followed by sequencing TCRalpha and TCRbeta repertoires longitudinally. The cohort was made up of two young adult volunteers, one female and one male, who were previously healthy.

Overall study outcomes, separate from this receptor: Only two mild cases were covered by the study, and larger cohorts that include severe cases with pre-infection samples were considered necessary. Balanced CD4/CD8 phenotypes were observed for clones contracting from day 15 to 85, whereas a bias towards CD4+ was observed for a second wave of clones expanding from day 15 to 37. Whether the second-wave clones peaking on day 37 were SARS-CoV-2 specific was not confirmed. The detection of some responding clones in pre-infection memory suggests that pre-existing cross-reactive memory T cells joined the SARS-CoV-2 response. Contracting CD4+ clones were found mainly in CM and EM memory subsets, while CD8+ clones were enriched in EMRA.

Reading from cysteine to phenylalanine, the CDR3 counts 16 amino acids. The entry retains the CDR3 DNA only, 48 bases that are in frame from base 1. CDR1 is given as SGHKS and CDR2 as YYEKEE, both from the germline V gene (reference sequence). V is clipped by 0 bases and J by 2 bases, and the sequence between their germline boundaries is 9 bases long. PBMCs were isolated by Ficoll-Paque density gradient centrifugation. Sequencing was performed on an Illumina NovaSeq 6000. cDNA libraries for TCRalpha and TCRbeta were prepared by 5'RACE using constant-segment primers, with sample barcodes and unique molecular identifiers added. Trizol reagent was used to extract RNA from every sample. Amplification of the libraries took two PCR steps, and the second step added a second sample barcode plus Illumina TruSeq adapters. The libraries were sequenced on an Illumina NovaSeq using 2 x 150 bp paired-end reads. From the authors' description of their analysis: Reads were demultiplexed and collapsed into UMI-guided consensus sequences with migec v1.2.7. Using mixcr v2.1.11, the UMI consensuses were aligned to TRA and TRB V and J templates and assembled into clonotypes. Clonotypes were classified as expanded or contracted when called significant by both edgeR and NoisET, with noise models trained on biological replicates. For edgeR calls, the thresholds were a false discovery rate-adjusted p below 0.01 and a log2 fold-change of 1. As an exploratory analysis of dynamics, max-normalized trajectories of the 1000 most abundant clonotypes were examined by PCA with hierarchical clustering. The CD4 or CD8 phenotype of responding clones was assigned using the separately sequenced CD4+ and CD8+ repertoires. The public reads were run again by TCRdb, first through fastp at Q25 and then through MiXCR, and only productive beta chains were kept. Rows are combined by CDR3 protein, so each entry shows the most common genes and DNA. TCRdb, not the authors, supplied the V and J calls. This sample comprises under 250,000 distinct CDR3 sequences, around 25% of them detected only once. The ten top clones hold roughly an eighth of the sample.

This clonotype has a handful of counts. This receptor's antigen is unknown. There are no base qualities to consult, and no much larger clone falls within one base. The chain is encoded by TRBV5-5 joined to TRBJ2-6; perhaps TRBD2 is the D gene, with 6 bases matching. The receptor's source is an adult woman who had mild COVID-19 (a few samples of this study predate the infection). The sample titles of this study are shuffled in the database, so cell type and time point are left out; the donor was told from shared clones. The sample consisted of PBMCs or a T cell subset sorted from them (not recorded which). The sequenced DNA is TGTGCCAGCAGCTTGGATCCGGGGGCTGGGGCCAACGTCCTGACTTTC. Its protein reads: CASSLDPGAGANVLTF. This CDR3, with the reference TRBV5-5 and TRBJ2-6 proteins standing in past its ends, gives the full variable domain DAGVTQSPTHLIKTRGQQVTLRCSPISGHKSVSWYQQVLGQGPQFIFQYYEKEERGRGNFPDRFSARQFPNYSSELNVNALLLGDSALYLCASSLDPGAGANVLTFGAGSRLTVL.